The 27 T cell receptor beta chains listed next were all sequenced from one sample in a study of Tregs in tolerant kidney transplant recipients. The protocol was immunoSEQ multiplex PCR, while the TCRdb copy is restricted to in-frame clones and leaves out a portion. The sample yields around 230,000 clones, approximately 84% seen once. Sample: CD4+ T cells from blood. These receptors were obtained from a human donor in good health.

The rearrangement joins TRBV5-1 to TRBJ2-7, with 7 positions matching TRBD1. Unmatched junction bases numbered 8, after V lost 1 base and J lost 4 bases. The CDR3 covers 15 residues. The germline V gene encodes CDR1 SGHRS and CDR2 YFSETQ. As DNA, the CDR3 is TGCGCCAGCAGCTTGCAAGGGGGCAGAAGTTACGAGCAGTACTTC. It encodes CASSLQGGRSYEQYF.

This clone was seen a single time. J is TRBJ1-5 and V is TRBV4-2; perhaps TRBD1 as D (5 bases). Trimming stripped 2 bases from V and 1 base from J, with 18 bases between. Germline assignment: CDR1 LGHNA and CDR2 YNFKEQ. The CDR3 length is 18 residues. For the CDR3, the DNA is TGTGCCAGCAGCCAAAGTTTTATTTTGGGGGAGAGCAATCAGCCCCAGCATTTT. Translation gives CASSQSFILGESNQPQHF.

The rearrangement uses TRBV5-1 and TRBJ2-5, with 10 bases fitting TRBD2. The germline V gene encodes CDR1 SGHRS and CDR2 YFSETQ. The CDR3 is 15 amino acids. The V and J ends lost 5 bases and 1 base, in that order; junction bases with no gene match: 5. CDR3 protein: CASSMASGGQETQYF. CDR3 nucleotides: TGCGCCAGCAGTATGGCTAGCGGGGGCCAAGAGACCCAGTACTTC.

The chain joins TRBV4-1 to TRBJ2-7; 9 bases agree with TRBD1. V lost 1 base, J lost 4 bases, and 11 bases stayed unmatched. The V gene's germline CDR1 is MGHRA and CDR2 YSYEKL. This CDR3 is built from 17 residues. The CDR3 is CASSQGQGGRGVYEQYF. The CDR3 region has the DNA TGCGCCAGCAGCCAAGGACAGGGGGGAAGAGGCGTGTACGAGCAGTACTTC.

In the case of this clone: Additional DNA sequences in this sample encode the identical CDR3. The gene calls are TRBV6-1 and TRBJ1-1; tentatively, D is TRBD1 (5 bases). From germline, CDR1 is MNHNS and CDR2 SASEGT. The V gene lost 8 bases and the J gene lost 2 bases, with 12 bases spanning the gap. The CDR3 is 13 amino acids. CDR3 coding DNA: TGTGCCAGCCACCGGGGACCCAACACTGAAGCTTTCTTT. Encoded protein: CASHRGPNTEAFF.

This chain uses TRBV30 with TRBJ2-7; 8 nucleotides match TRBD1. The germline V gene encodes CDR1 GTSNPN and CDR2 SVGIG (reference sequence). The junction had 0 bases not matched to a gene; V was cut back by 5 bases and J by 3 bases. This CDR3 is built from 11 residues. The CDR3 DNA is TGTGCCTGGGACAGGGGCTACGAGCAGTACTTC. The encoded protein is CAWDRGYEQYF. Full variable domain (missing parts from reference TRBV30 and TRBJ2-7): SQTIHQWPATLVQPVGSPLSLECTVEGTSNPNLYWYRQAAGRGLQLLFYSVGIGQISSEVPQNLSASRPQDRQFILSSKKLLLSDSGFYLCAWDRGYEQYFGPGTRLTVT.

The rearrangement links TRBV27 to TRBJ2-1, with 8 bases that match TRBD1. V shed 6 bases and J 5 bases; nucleotides not matched to a gene: 12. In germline, CDR1 is MNHEY, CDR2 SMNVEV (reference sequence). The CDR3 spans 16 residues. CDR3 DNA sequence: TGTGCCAGCAGGGGACAGGTTCCCCATGGGGACAATGAGCAGTTCTTC. This sequence encodes CASRGQVPHGDNEQFF.

J is TRBJ2-3 and V is TRBV27; maybe TRBD1 (5 bases). The V end lost 5 bases, the J end lost 0 bases, and 18 bases lay between the germline ends. Per the germline V gene, CDR1 is MNHEY and CDR2 is SMNVEV (reference sequence). CDR3 length: 17 residues. CDR3 region: CASSARSRVASTDTQYF. The CDR3 nucleotides are TGTGCCAGCAGTGCACGATCCAGGGTGGCTAGCACAGATACGCAGTATTTT.

This sequence joins TRBV9 and TRBJ2-7; D gene ambiguous. The CDR3 covers 14 residues. Trimming removed 3 bases at V and 1 base at J, with 11 bases between. CDR1 is SGDLS and CDR2 is YYNGEE in the germline V gene. In nucleotides, the CDR3 is TGTGCCAGCAGCGCAACCGGGCCATCCTACGAGCAGTACTTC. It translates to CASSATGPSYEQYF.

The V gene is TRBV18, the J gene TRBJ2-1, with 11 positions matching TRBD2. This CDR3 is 15 amino acids long. V trimming: 4 bases; J trimming: 5 bases; junction bases outside the gene matches: 4. Germline CDR1 KGHSH, CDR2 LQKENI. The chain's CDR3 is CASSRTSGRDNEQFF. The CDR3 nucleotides are TGTGCCAGCTCACGAACTAGCGGGAGAGACAATGAGCAGTTCTTC.

This chain uses TRBV11-3 with TRBJ2-5, with a tentative D call TRBD1 (6 bases). This CDR3 region has 14 residues. The germline V and J ends were trimmed by 5 bases and 7 bases, with 17 bases remaining between them. CDR1 is SGHNT, CDR2 YENEEA, per germline. CDR3 residues: CASSPGQTAGTQYF. CDR3 bases: TGTGCCAGCAGCCCCGGACAGACGGCGGGGACCCAGTACTTC.

The V gene is TRBV20-1, the J gene TRBJ2-7, with D tentatively TRBD1 (6 bases). The CDR3 extends over 11 amino acids. Trimming took 3 bases from V and 3 from J, leaving 6 bases between them. In germline, CDR1 is DFQATT, CDR2 SNEGSKA (reference sequence). The CDR3 is CSARDSYEQYF. The CDR3 DNA reads as TGCAGTGCTAGGGACAGCTACGAGCAGTACTTC.

The chain couples TRBV5-4 to TRBJ2-7; 8 positions match TRBD1. Per germline, CDR1 SGHNT and CDR2 YYREEE (reference sequence). This CDR3 has 12 residues. With V trimmed by 4 bases and J by 7 bases, 4 bases remained unmatched. The CDR3 loop is CASSQDRVEQYF. The CDR3 region has the DNA TGTGCCAGCAGCCAGGACAGGGTTGAGCAGTACTTC.

The chain joins TRBV9 to TRBJ2-1; 9 bases fit TRBD2. The ends lost 0 bases at V and 8 bases at J; junction bases unmatched: 12. CDR3 length: 17 residues. From germline, CDR1 is SGDLS and CDR2 YYNGEE. In DNA, the CDR3 is TGTGCCAGCAGCGTAGTACATGTGGCGGGGGGGCCCCATGAGCAGTTCTTC. It yields the protein CASSVVHVAGGPHEQFF. The full variable domain, in which reference TRBV9 and TRBJ2-1 provide the parts outside the CDR3, is DSGVTQTPKHLITATGQRVTLRCSPRSGDLSVYWYQQSLDQGLQFLIQYYNGEERAKGNILERFSAQQFPDLHSELNLSSLELGDSALYFCASSVVHVAGGPHEQFFGPGTRLTVL.

The chain employs TRBV7-2 and TRBJ2-1, with 15 nucleotides matching TRBD2. V lost 4 bases and J lost 7; bases outside the gene matches: 5. Germline assignment: CDR1 SGHTA and CDR2 FQGNSA. CDR3 length equals 16 residues. CDR3 loop: CASSSGLAGGQNEQFF. The CDR3 nucleotides read TGTGCCAGCAGCTCAGGACTAGCGGGAGGGCAAAATGAGCAGTTCTTC.

This clone was picked up a small number of times. The V gene is TRBV4-1, the J gene TRBJ2-7; 9 positions agree with TRBD1. Germline V gene lookup returns CDR1 MGHRA and CDR2 YSYEKL. V shed 4 bases and J 5 bases; nucleotides not matched to a gene: 15. The CDR3 is made up of 17 amino acids. CDR3 DNA: TGCGCCAGCAGCCGGCGATGGACTAAAGACAGGGGGAACGAGCAGTACTTC. Residues: CASSRRWTKDRGNEQYF.

This chain joins TRBV18 and TRBJ1-1, with D tentatively TRBD1 (5 bases). V shed 2 bases and J shed 1 base, with 14 bases lying between them. The germline gives CDR1 KGHSH, CDR2 LQKENI. There are 16 residues in the CDR3. The CDR3 DNA reads as TGTGCCAGCTCACCAATAATCGGGGGGGGGAACACTGAAGCTTTCTTT. It codes for CASSPIIGGGNTEAFF.

The V and J genes are TRBV19 and TRBJ2-5; 8 nucleotides agree with TRBD1. Germline CDR1 and CDR2: LNHDA and SQIVND (reference sequence). The CDR3 consists of 15 residues. V was pared by 4 bases and J by 4 bases, with 8 bases of the junction left unmatched. The CDR3 here is CASSRTAGGRETQYF. In DNA, the CDR3 is TGTGCCAGTAGTAGAACCGCAGGGGGCCGAGAGACCCAGTACTTC.

This clone has just a few counts. The chain combines TRBV5-4 with TRBJ1-2, with 8 bases aligning to TRBD1. Germline values: CDR1 SGHNT, CDR2 YYREEE (reference sequence). V lost 1 base to trimming and J lost 3 bases; unmatched junction nucleotides: 5. This CDR3 comprises 15 residues. CDR3 sequence: CASSLKNRGDYGYTF. CDR3 DNA: TGTGCCAGCAGCTTGAAAAACAGGGGGGACTATGGCTACACCTTC.

The chain combines TRBV19 with TRBJ1-2; 9 bases agree with TRBD1. Losses at the gene ends were 3 bases for V and 6 bases for J; bases not matched to a gene: 8. The CDR3 has 15 amino acids. CDR1 is LNHDA, CDR2 SQIVND, per germline (reference sequence). The CDR3 sequence is CASSIKGTGTNGYTF. CDR3 bases: TGTGCCAGTAGTATTAAGGGGACAGGGACCAATGGCTACACCTTC.

This clone was detected a few times. J is TRBJ2-2 and V is TRBV25-1, with D possibly TRBD1 on 6 matching bases. The V gene lost 8 bases and the J gene lost 2 bases, with 12 bases spanning the gap. Germline CDR1 and CDR2: MGHDK and SYGVNS. This CDR3 is built from 14 residues. DNA for the CDR3: TGTGCCAGCTTGGGACAACCCAACACCGGGGAGCTGTTTTTT. Translating gives CASLGQPNTGELFF.

The chain has TRBV7-3 and TRBJ2-5, with 8 bases lining up with TRBD2. Looked up from germline, CDR1 is SGHTA and CDR2 is FQGTGA. The ends lost 2 bases at V and 1 base at J; junction bases unmatched: 6. The CDR3 loop spans 16 amino acids. The CDR3 spells CASSLGGGLRQETQYF. DNA of the CDR3: TGTGCCAGCAGCTTAGGCGGGGGGTTGCGCCAAGAGACCCAGTACTTC. The whole variable domain, remainder taken from reference TRBV7-3 and TRBJ2-5, is GAGVSQTPSNKVTEKGKYVELRCDPISGHTALYWYRQSLGQGPEFLIYFQGTGAADDSGLPNDRFFAVRPEGSVSTLKIQRTERGDSAVYLCASSLGGGLRQETQYFGPGTRLLVL.

The chain joins TRBV15 to TRBJ2-7, with D uncertain. V lost 11 bases and J 4 bases, leaving 15 bases between the germline ends. CDR1 and CDR2 (germline): LNHNV, YYDKDF (reference sequence). The CDR3 length is 12 residues. In nucleotides, the CDR3 is TGTGCCCCTCCCGGGCGAGTGTACGAGCAGTACTTC. It yields the protein CAPPGRVYEQYF.

Only one count was recorded for this clone. The chain uses TRBV5-5 and TRBJ2-2, with D unresolved. The ends were cut back, 2 bases at V and 4 bases at J, with 3 bases in the middle. The CDR3 contains 12 residues. Germline values: CDR1 SGHKS, CDR2 YYEKEE (reference sequence). The CDR3 DNA sequence: TGTGCCAGCAGCTTCCCCACCGGGGAGCTGTTTTTT. This encodes CASSFPTGELFF.

The rearrangement links TRBV18 to TRBJ2-7, with D possibly being TRBD1 (6 bases). V gave up 0 bases and J gave up 1 base, with 19 bases separating them. The CDR3 sequence is 18 residues long. Germline assignment: CDR1 KGHSH and CDR2 LQKENI. The CDR3 DNA follows: TGTGCCAGCTCACCACCGGGGTTCATGGGGGCGGGTTCCTACGAGCAGTACTTC. Translating gives CASSPPGFMGAGSYEQYF.

This clone was observed once. The gene calls are TRBV29-1 and TRBJ2-3, with D tentatively TRBD2 (6 bases). Trimming stripped 1 base from V and 6 bases from J, with 20 bases between. Germline V gives CDR1 SQVTM, CDR2 ANQGSEA. The CDR3 contains 16 residues. The CDR3 DNA is TGCAGCGTTGAAGCCCGGACTACTAGAATCCCCGATACGCAGTATTTT. Translation: CSVEARTTRIPDTQYF.

The V gene is TRBV27, the J gene TRBJ1-5; D perhaps matches TRBD1 (5 bases). Germline V CDR1 and CDR2: MNHEY, SMNVEV (reference sequence). V shed 3 bases and J shed 7 bases, with 10 bases lying between them. There are 13 residues in the CDR3. The CDR3 spells CASSLRDGQPQHF. The DNA for the CDR3 is TGTGCCAGCAGTTTGAGGGACGGGCAGCCCCAGCATTTT.